These T cell receptor beta chains were read from a single sample in a study of blood T cell repertoires in COVID-19. Assay used: immunoSEQ multiplex PCR; TCRdb lists only in-frame clones, some missing. The sample consists of 150,000 to 200,000 clones, about 88% of them appearing once. Sequencing used peripheral blood. These receptors originate from a woman of 80 years or more with COVID-19, enrolled during active disease. The CDR3 runs from the conserved cysteine through the conserved F or W. Fields, in order: clone size, V gene, D gene, J gene, CDR3 protein, CDR3 DNA. A D gene is named only where the DNA matches it firmly. Size is omitted from some rows. Given values are once, few, many or a class for expanded clones.

clone size: -; V gene: TRBV28; D gene: -; J gene: TRBJ1-3; CDR3 protein: CASSLSQAFSGNTIYF; CDR3 DNA: TGTGCCAGCAGTTTATCACAGGCCTTCTCTGGAAACACCATATATTTT
clone size: -; V gene: TRBV9; D gene: -; J gene: TRBJ1-1; CDR3 protein: CASSVGQQWDTEAFF; CDR3 DNA: TGTGCCAGCAGCGTAGGTCAACAGTGGGACACTGAAGCTTTCTTT
clone size: -; V gene: TRBV19; D gene: -; J gene: TRBJ1-5; CDR3 protein: CASNLAGVSNQPQHF; CDR3 DNA: TGTGCCAGTAATTTGGCAGGGGTGAGCAATCAGCCCCAGCATTTT
clone size: -; V gene: TRBV2; D gene: -; J gene: TRBJ2-5; CDR3 protein: CASSASRYETQYF; CDR3 DNA: TGTGCCAGCAGTGCGTCGAGGTATGAGACCCAGTACTTC
clone size: once; V gene: TRBV19; D gene: -; J gene: TRBJ2-5; CDR3 protein: CASRRPGQETQYF; CDR3 DNA: TGTGCCAGCCGTAGGCCAGGCCAAGAGACCCAGTACTTC
clone size: -; V gene: TRBV10-3; D gene: TRBD1; J gene: TRBJ1-1; CDR3 protein: CAISDTGGLEAFF; CDR3 DNA: TGTGCCATCAGCGATACAGGGGGACTTGAAGCTTTCTTT
clone size: -; V gene: TRBV28; D gene: -; J gene: TRBJ2-7; CDR3 protein: CASKAAYEQYF; CDR3 DNA: TGTGCCAGCAAAGCGGCCTACGAGCAGTACTTC
clone size: -; V gene: TRBV6-1; D gene: TRBD1; J gene: TRBJ2-3; CDR3 protein: CASSEALDRANTQYF; CDR3 DNA: TGTGCCAGCAGTGAAGCGCTCGACAGGGCAAATACGCAGTATTTT
clone size: -; V gene: TRBV7-6; D gene: -; J gene: TRBJ2-7; CDR3 protein: CASSSRTASVQYF; CDR3 DNA: TGTGCCAGCAGCTCCAGGACTGCGAGTGTGCAGTACTTC
clone size: -; V gene: TRBV28; D gene: TRBD2; J gene: TRBJ2-7; CDR3 protein: CASRRGLAGAYEQYF; CDR3 DNA: TGTGCCAGCAGGAGAGGACTAGCGGGAGCCTACGAGCAGTACTTC
clone size: -; V gene: TRBV28; D gene: TRBD2; J gene: TRBJ2-7; CDR3 protein: CASSSTSAFSYEQYF; CDR3 DNA: TGTGCCAGCAGTTCGACTAGCGCTTTTTCCTACGAGCAGTACTTC
clone size: -; V gene: TRBV5-6; D gene: -; J gene: TRBJ1-2; CDR3 protein: CASSLLGNGVGYTF; CDR3 DNA: TGTGCCAGCAGCTTGTTGGGGAACGGGGTTGGCTACACCTTC
clone size: -; V gene: TRBV2; D gene: -; J gene: TRBJ1-3; CDR3 protein: CASRTDRGVLDTIYF; CDR3 DNA: TGTGCCAGCAGGACTGACAGAGGAGTTTTGGACACCATATATTTT
clone size: -; V gene: TRBV12-3/TRBV12-4; D gene: -; J gene: TRBJ1-1; CDR3 protein: CASSFDTAEAFF; CDR3 DNA: TGTGCCAGCAGTTTTGATACAGCTGAAGCTTTCTTT
clone size: -; V gene: TRBV11-2; D gene: TRBD1; J gene: TRBJ1-3; CDR3 protein: CASSYGQAWGNTIYF; CDR3 DNA: TGTGCCAGCAGCTACGGACAGGCCTGGGGAAACACCATATATTTT
clone size: -; V gene: TRBV5-8; D gene: TRBD1; J gene: TRBJ2-1; CDR3 protein: CASSKGQGGWQFF; CDR3 DNA: TGTGCCAGCAGCAAGGGACAGGGGGGATGGCAGTTCTTC
clone size: few; V gene: TRBV7-8; D gene: -; J gene: TRBJ1-4; CDR3 protein: CASSETPTGLDIVFF; CDR3 DNA: TGTGCCAGCAGCGAAACCCCGACCGGACTTGACATTGTTTTTTTT
clone size: -; V gene: TRBV5-3; D gene: TRBD2; J gene: TRBJ2-1; CDR3 protein: CARSLLGLAEAYNEQFF; CDR3 DNA: TGTGCCAGAAGCCTCCTAGGGCTAGCGGAGGCCTACAATGAGCAGTTCTTC
clone size: -; V gene: TRBV28; D gene: -; J gene: TRBJ1-5; CDR3 protein: CASSLTLNQPQHF; CDR3 DNA: TGTGCCAGCAGTTTGACACTCAATCAGCCCCAGCATTTT
clone size: few; V gene: TRBV13; D gene: -; J gene: TRBJ1-2; CDR3 protein: CASSFPEDPPRVYGYTF; CDR3 DNA: TGTGCCAGCAGCTTCCCAGAAGATCCCCCACGGGTCTATGGCTACACCTTC
clone size: -; V gene: TRBV7-9; D gene: -; J gene: TRBJ1-4; CDR3 protein: CASSLSGEKLFF; CDR3 DNA: TGTGCCAGCAGCTTATCAGGTGAAAAACTGTTTTTT
clone size: -; V gene: TRBV2; D gene: -; J gene: TRBJ1-5; CDR3 protein: CASSSYHGGNQPQHF; CDR3 DNA: TGTGCCAGCAGCTCCTACCATGGTGGCAATCAGCCCCAGCATTTT
clone size: -; V gene: TRBV10-2; D gene: -; J gene: TRBJ1-5; CDR3 protein: CASSEPSLGSYNQPQHF; CDR3 DNA: TGCGCCAGCAGTGAGCCCTCTTTGGGCAGTTACAATCAGCCCCAGCATTTT
clone size: few; V gene: TRBV6-5; D gene: TRBD2; J gene: TRBJ2-3; CDR3 protein: CASSSRREFSDTQYF; CDR3 DNA: TGTGCCAGCAGTTCAAGGCGGGAGTTTTCAGATACGCAGTATTTT
clone size: -; V gene: TRBV19; D gene: -; J gene: TRBJ1-3; CDR3 protein: CASTESATLVSGNTIYF; CDR3 DNA: TGTGCCAGTACCGAGTCCGCGACACTCGTCTCTGGAAACACCATATATTTT
clone size: -; V gene: TRBV10-3; D gene: TRBD1; J gene: TRBJ2-2; CDR3 protein: CATTTGVAGELFF; CDR3 DNA: TGTGCCACTACGACAGGGGTAGCCGGGGAGCTGTTTTTT
clone size: few; V gene: TRBV7-3; D gene: TRBD1; J gene: TRBJ2-1; CDR3 protein: CASSPPGGFEQFF; CDR3 DNA: TGTGCCAGCAGCCCCCCAGGGGGATTTGAGCAGTTCTTC
clone size: -; V gene: TRBV6-2/TRBV6-3; D gene: -; J gene: TRBJ1-6; CDR3 protein: CASSQKQGTYSNSPLHF; CDR3 DNA: TGTGCCAGCAGCCAAAAACAGGGAACCTACTCGAATTCACCCCTCCACTTT
clone size: -; V gene: TRBV27; D gene: -; J gene: TRBJ2-1; CDR3 protein: CASSLEFPYNEQFF; CDR3 DNA: TGTGCCAGCAGTTTGGAGTTTCCTTACAATGAGCAGTTCTTC
clone size: once; V gene: TRBV9; D gene: TRBD2; J gene: TRBJ2-1; CDR3 protein: CASSLLAGGYNEQFF; CDR3 DNA: TGTGCCAGCAGCCTGCTAGCGGGAGGTTACAATGAGCAGTTCTTC
clone size: -; V gene: TRBV5-6; D gene: -; J gene: TRBJ2-2; CDR3 protein: CASSLVAGDGELFF; CDR3 DNA: TGTGCCAGCAGCTTGGTCGCGGGCGACGGGGAGCTGTTTTTT
clone size: -; V gene: TRBV4-2; D gene: TRBD2; J gene: TRBJ2-2; CDR3 protein: CASRGLAGNTGELFF; CDR3 DNA: TGTGCCAGCAGGGGACTAGCGGGGAACACCGGGGAGCTGTTTTTT
clone size: -; V gene: TRBV5-6; D gene: -; J gene: TRBJ2-1; CDR3 protein: CASSLARGYNEQFF; CDR3 DNA: TGTGCCAGCAGCTTGGCCAGGGGTTACAATGAGCAGTTCTTC
clone size: -; V gene: TRBV5-1; D gene: TRBD1; J gene: TRBJ2-3; CDR3 protein: CASSDRATSTDTQYF; CDR3 DNA: TGCGCCAGCAGCGACAGGGCTACGAGCACAGATACGCAGTATTTT
clone size: once; V gene: TRBV6-5; D gene: TRBD2; J gene: TRBJ2-1; CDR3 protein: CASSYSTSGHNEQFF; CDR3 DNA: TGTGCCAGCAGTTACTCGACTAGCGGACACAATGAGCAGTTCTTC
clone size: once; V gene: TRBV19; D gene: -; J gene: TRBJ2-2; CDR3 protein: CASRIQASGRELFF; CDR3 DNA: TGTGCCAGTAGGATACAGGCTTCTGGCCGGGAGCTGTTTTTT
clone size: -; V gene: TRBV19; D gene: TRBD1; J gene: TRBJ1-5; CDR3 protein: CASSNQGARGQPQHF; CDR3 DNA: TGTGCCAGTAGTAACCAGGGGGCGCGCGGTCAGCCCCAGCATTTT
clone size: once; V gene: TRBV19; D gene: TRBD1; J gene: TRBJ1-5; CDR3 protein: CASRRPGQNYQPQHF; CDR3 DNA: TGTGCCAGTAGAAGACCGGGACAGAACTATCAGCCCCAGCATTTT
clone size: -; V gene: TRBV4-1; D gene: TRBD2; J gene: TRBJ2-1; CDR3 protein: CASSQDLSGNHANEQFF; CDR3 DNA: TGCGCCAGCAGCCAAGATCTTAGCGGGAACCATGCCAATGAGCAGTTCTTC
clone size: -; V gene: TRBV11-3; D gene: TRBD2; J gene: TRBJ2-1; CDR3 protein: CASSLASGTYNEQFF; CDR3 DNA: TGTGCCAGCAGCTTAGCTAGCGGGACCTACAATGAGCAGTTCTTC
clone size: many; V gene: TRBV4-2; D gene: -; J gene: TRBJ2-5; CDR3 protein: CASSQDPVPGETQYF; CDR3 DNA: TGTGCCAGCAGCCAAGACCCCGTACCCGGGGAGACCCAGTACTTC